This TCR beta chain is from a study of T cell responses to AZD1222 COVID-19 vaccine. Study-level background: Both about-4-week and about-12-week second-dose recipients were combined.

The V and J ends lost 3 bases and 6 bases respectively, with 18 bases between them. Germline V CDR1 and CDR2: SGHAT, FQDESV (reference sequence). The CDR3 sequence is 16 residues long. Produced via immunoSEQ multiplex PCR; TCRdb's table is partial and in-frame only. Among 150,000 or so clones listed, 70% to 90% were seen once. This chain connects TRBV11-1 to TRBJ2-1; unclear D gene. The receptor was derived from an adult in good health. This material consisted of peripheral blood, taken on day 0 of AZD1222 vaccination. The DNA of the CDR3 is TGTGCCAGCAGCTTCGCACCTCCATCCGCCGGCAATGAGCAGTTCTTC. It specifies CASSFAPPSAGNEQFF.